These T cell receptor beta chains were read from a single sample in a study of shared clonotypes between healthy human individuals. The protocol was immunoSEQ multiplex PCR, while the TCRdb copy is restricted to in-frame clones and leaves out a portion. Here the sample spans about 680,000 clones, approximately 79% being singletons. The sequenced sample was memory CD4+ T cells sorted from blood. These TCRs come from a woman in her 30s in good health. Both conserved end residues are part of each CDR3. The D gene is left open where the match is weak. Clone sizes are given selectively: once, few, many, or a class where the clone is expanded.

>15|TRBJ1-1|TRBV7-2|.|.
CASSPAPLRGAEAFF
TGTGCCAGCAGCCCGGCCCCCCTACGGGGCGCTGAAGCTTTCTTT
>17|TRBJ2-1|TRBV5-4|TRBD1|once
CASSLVGGQARNNEQFF
TGTGCCAGCAGCTTGGTTGGGGGACAGGCAAGAAACAATGAGCAGTTCTTC
>11|TRBJ2-1|TRBV10-3|.|few
CALRVGGEQFF
TGTGCCTTACGAGTGGGAGGTGAGCAGTTCTTC
>16|TRBJ1-3|TRBV10-3|TRBD1|.
CASTGQFFDSGNTIYF
TGTGCCAGCACGGGACAGTTCTTTGACTCTGGAAACACCATATATTTT
>15|TRBJ2-1|TRBV4-1|TRBD1|once
CASSQEGQRHNEQFF
TGCGCCAGCAGCCAAGAGGGACAGAGACACAATGAGCAGTTCTTC
>10|TRBJ2-3|TRBV7-8|.|.
CASNPDTQYF
TGTGCCAGCAACCCAGATACGCAGTATTTT
>18|TRBJ2-7|TRBV5-1|TRBD2|few
CASSFRASGRANSYEQYF
TGCGCCAGCAGCTTCCGGGCTAGCGGGAGGGCCAATTCGTACGAGCAGTACTTC
>15|TRBJ2-1|TRBV28|TRBD2|.
CASSFAGTTNNEQFF
TGTGCCAGCAGTTTTGCCGGGACTACCAACAATGAGCAGTTCTTC
>15|TRBJ2-7|TRBV28|TRBD1|few
CASSSYDRVPYEQYF
TGTGCCAGCAGTTCCTATGACAGGGTTCCCTACGAGCAGTACTTC
>14|TRBJ1-2|TRBV27|.|.
CASRFTAGFYGYTF
TGTGCCAGCAGGTTTACGGCAGGCTTCTATGGCTACACCTTC